This TCR beta chain appears in the sequencing data of a study of T cell responses to AZD1222 COVID-19 vaccine. This table comes from immunoSEQ multiplex PCR, and its TCRdb copy is limited to in-frame clones, with some not included. The sample has more than 95,000 clones, more than 65% seen once. Germline CDR1 reads MNHNY; CDR2 reads SVGAGI (reference sequence). Trimming removed 7 bases at V and 3 bases at J, with 15 bases between. The CDR3 extends over 15 amino acids. This clone was counted between two and nine times. The target antigen is unknown. Study-wide results and caveats: Females made up more of the donors, who were largely white British, and clonal diversity may have come out too low. Spike-wide coverage was observed for vaccine-associated CD4 TCRs, with dominant responses at 160-218 and 743-854. Variant regions that are unmutated are reportedly the target of nearly half of spike-specific TCRs.

Material: peripheral blood, obtained 28 days after the second AZD1222 dose. The sequence derives from an adult who received the AZD1222 COVID-19 vaccine. The chain combines TRBV6-6 with TRBJ2-2; tentative D call: TRBD1 (6 bases). The CDR3 region is CASKLTQGYTGELFF. CDR3 DNA sequence: TGTGCCAGCAAACTAACACAGGGTTACACCGGGGAGCTGTTTTTT.